This TCR beta chain was sequenced during a study of CD8 T cells in ankylosing spondylitis. This CDR3 spans 16 amino acids. With 5 bases clipped from V and 0 bases from J, the junction kept 4 bases outside the gene matches. The sample holds many counts of this clonotype. Using its own MiXCR run on the 5' RACE reads, TCRdb lists one record per CDR3 protein. The table has more than 300,000 distinct CDR3 sequences, around a tenth seen once; the top ten hold about 10%. Source material: blood, either unsorted or a sorted T cell fraction (not recorded which). The V and J genes are TRBV12-3 or TRBV12-4 and TRBJ2-2; TRBD1 matches at 9 bases. This receptor was taken from a female donor with ankylosing spondylitis or in good health (not recorded which). CDR3 coding DNA: TGTGCCAGCAGTCCCCGGACAGGGGCGAACACCGGGGAGCTGTTTTTT. This translates into CASSPRTGANTGELFF.